The 16 T cell receptor beta chains below all came from one sample that was sequenced in a study of cytomegalovirus exposure and HLA in healthy donors. It was with 60 Vbeta and 13 Jbeta primers that the PCR ran. Only in-frame clones appear in the TCRdb table, and some are missing; sequencing was by immunoSEQ multiplex PCR. The table lists about 170,000 clones, roughly 72% of them singletons. The sequencing input was PBMCs. The receptors stem from a man aged 35 to 55 in good health and CMV-seropositive.

This clone was counted between two and nine times. This chain links TRBV5-6 with TRBJ1-2; TRBD1 is a possible D gene (5 bases). The CDR3 is made up of 13 amino acids. Germline V gene sequence: CDR1 SGHDT, CDR2 YYEEEE. V was trimmed by 3 bases and J by 4 bases, leaving 10 bases between them. The CDR3 protein is CASSWGGTYGYTF. CDR3 coding DNA: TGTGCCAGCAGCTGGGGAGGGACCTATGGCTACACCTTC.

V usage is TRBV28 and J usage is TRBJ2-3; 9 nucleotides align to TRBD2. Trimming cost V 3 bases and J 3 bases; bases outside gene matches: 1. CDR3 length: 14 amino acids. From germline, CDR1 is MDHEN and CDR2 SYDVKM. CDR3 region: CASSFLAGTDTQYF. The CDR3 DNA is TGTGCCAGCAGTTTCCTAGCGGGAACAGATACGCAGTATTTT.

The chain couples TRBV21-1 to TRBJ2-1; TRBD1 is the table's D call, not checked against the DNA. TRBV21-1 represents a pseudogene. This CDR3 is built from 14 residues. In DNA, the CDR3 is TGTGCCAGCAGCCCCCAGGACAGATACAATGAGCAGTTCTTC. Translating gives CASSPQDRYNEQFF.

The J gene is TRBJ1-6, the V gene TRBV19, with TRBD1 as a possible D gene (5 bases). This CDR3 spans 15 amino acids. Germline values: CDR1 LNHDA, CDR2 SQIVND (reference sequence). V was shortened by 1 base and J by 6 bases, with 10 bases between the two germline ends. CDR3 residues: CASSIGGVSNSPLHF. The CDR3 bases are TGTGCCAGTAGTATAGGGGGGGTATCTAATTCACCCCTCCACTTT. Looking up the rest from reference TRBV19 and TRBJ1-6 gives the full variable domain: DGGITQSPKYLFRKEGQNVTLSCEQNLNHDAMYWYRQDPGQGLRLIYYSQIVNDFQKGDIAEGYSVSREKKESFPLTVTSAQKNPTAFYLCASSIGGVSNSPLHFGNGTRLTVT.

J is TRBJ2-3 and V is TRBV5-6; D might be TRBD1 (6 bases). The CDR3 is 15 residues long. Trimming removed 1 base at V and 1 base at J, with 10 bases between. Germline CDR1 reads SGHDT; CDR2 reads YYEEEE. This CDR3 is CASSLTGTGTDTQYF. The CDR3 region has the DNA TGTGCCAGCAGCTTGACAGGGACGGGCACAGATACGCAGTATTTT.

The chain recombines TRBV9 with TRBJ2-3, with D maybe TRBD2 (7 bases). CDR1 and CDR2 from the germline V gene are SGDLS and YYNGEE. Trimming pared 0 bases from V and 5 bases from J, leaving 13 bases between. CDR3 length: 15 amino acids. The chain's CDR3 is CASSVGAGAGDTQYF. DNA for the CDR3: TGTGCCAGCAGCGTAGGGGCGGGGGCCGGAGATACGCAGTATTTT.

The chain employs TRBV7-6 and TRBJ2-5; D is unresolved. This CDR3 contains 12 residues. Trimming stripped 5 bases from V and 4 bases from J, with 8 bases between. In germline, CDR1 is SGHVS, CDR2 FNYEAQ. CDR3 nucleotide sequence: TGTGCCAGCAGCCGGTCCGGAGAGACCCAGTACTTC. It translates to CASSRSGETQYF.

This rearrangement joins TRBV4-1 to TRBJ2-4, with 14 bases matching TRBD2. Germline V CDR1 and CDR2: MGHRA, YSYEKL. The CDR3 consists of 18 residues. Trimming at V came to 1 base and at J to 1 base, leaving 3 bases not matched to a gene. The DNA for the CDR3 is TGCGCCAGCAGCCAAGGACTAGCGGGGGGGCCGGCCAAAAACATTCAGTACTTC. As protein: CASSQGLAGGPAKNIQYF.

The chain recombines TRBV7-2 with TRBJ2-5; D might be TRBD1 (5 bases). The CDR3 runs to 13 residues. Trimming cost V 4 bases and J 1 base, with 7 bases left between them. Looked up from germline, CDR1 is SGHTA and CDR2 is FQGNSA. CDR3 coding DNA: TGTGCCAGCAGCTCAAGGGGCCAAGAGACCCAGTACTTC. This gives the protein CASSSRGQETQYF.

The J gene is TRBJ1-4, the V gene TRBV11-3; TRBD1 matches 7 bases. CDR3 length: 15 residues. V shed 8 bases and J 2 bases; nucleotides not matched to a gene: 8. Germline lookup yields CDR1 SGHNT and CDR2 YENEEA. CDR3 nucleotides: TGTGCCAGCGATAGGGGGCGCGGGACTAATGAAAAACTGTTTTTT. Translating gives CASDRGRGTNEKLFF.

V and J are TRBV6-6 and TRBJ2-5; weak D call: TRBD1 (6 bases). CDR3 length equals 16 residues. Germline-derived CDR1 and CDR2 are MNHNY and SVGAGI (reference sequence). V lost 2 bases and J 1 base, leaving 14 bases between the germline ends. The CDR3 loop reads CASSYRQGRLQETQYF. CDR3 nucleotides: TGTGCCAGCAGTTACCGGCAGGGGCGTCTCCAAGAGACCCAGTACTTC.

The CDR3 sequence is CASSLVGGAWEKLFF. CDR3 DNA: TGTGCCAGCAGCTTAGTAGGGGGCGCTTGGGAAAAACTGTTTTTT. The chain employs TRBV7-2 and TRBJ1-4; 7 nucleotides agree with TRBD1. Germline CDR1 and CDR2: SGHTA and FQGNSA. This CDR3 comprises 15 residues. V trimming: 1 base; J trimming: 8 bases; junction bases outside the gene matches: 7.

The chain recombines TRBV7-8 with TRBJ2-2, with D maybe TRBD2 (7 bases). Germline lookup yields CDR1 SGHVS and CDR2 FQNEAQ. Trimming cost V 5 bases and J 0 bases, with 13 bases left between them. The CDR3 is 16 amino acids. CDR3 amino acids: CASSPGGGANTGELFF. Written as DNA, the CDR3 is TGTGCCAGCAGCCCGGGGGGCGGCGCGAACACCGGGGAGCTGTTTTTT.

V usage is TRBV5-5 and J usage is TRBJ1-2, with 9 bases that match TRBD1. The CDR3 consists of 14 residues. Germline trimming cut 5 bases from V and 7 bases from J; bases unmatched to any gene: 9. The V gene's germline CDR1 is SGHKS and CDR2 YYEKEE (reference sequence). CDR3 nucleotide sequence: TGTGCCAGCAGTACGACAGGGGGGAGGCGTGGCTACACCTTC. Translating gives CASSTTGGRRGYTF.

This sequence joins TRBV4-1 and TRBJ1-5, with D tentatively TRBD1 (6 bases). The CDR3 extends over 18 amino acids. Germline V gene sequence: CDR1 MGHRA, CDR2 YSYEKL. Trimming pared 1 base from V and 2 bases from J, leaving 18 bases between. CDR3 DNA: TGCGCCAGCAGCCAAGCCGGGGGGCCCGGACGGGGCAATCAGCCCCAGCATTTT. It yields the protein CASSQAGGPGRGNQPQHF.

The chain links TRBV5-6 to TRBJ1-1, with TRBD1 matching over 8 bases. The germline CDR1 and CDR2 sequences are SGHDT and YYEEEE. Losses at the gene ends were 0 bases for V and 0 bases for J; bases not matched to a gene: 4. This CDR3 is built from 16 residues. The CDR3 is CASSLVTGGLNTEAFF. Written as DNA, the CDR3 is TGTGCCAGCAGCTTGGTAACAGGGGGACTGAACACTGAAGCTTTCTTT.